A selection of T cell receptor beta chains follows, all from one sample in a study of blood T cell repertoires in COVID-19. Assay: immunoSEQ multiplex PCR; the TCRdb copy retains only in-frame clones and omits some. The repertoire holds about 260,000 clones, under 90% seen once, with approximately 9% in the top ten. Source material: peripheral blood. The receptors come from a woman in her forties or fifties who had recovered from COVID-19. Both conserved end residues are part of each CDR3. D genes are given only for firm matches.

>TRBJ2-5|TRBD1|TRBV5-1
CASSLAVQGGETQYF
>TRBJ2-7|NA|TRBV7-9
CASSLVRLEGDEQYF
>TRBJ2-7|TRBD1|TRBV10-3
CAISRTGTTYEQYF
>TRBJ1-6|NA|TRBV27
CASSLSGDVGADLPFYNSPLHF
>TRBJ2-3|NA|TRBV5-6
CASSSRITDTQYF
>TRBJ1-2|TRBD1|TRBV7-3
CASSFDREVYGYTF
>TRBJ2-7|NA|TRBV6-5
CASSYSGRGAYEQYF
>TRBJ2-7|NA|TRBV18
CASSTAVYEQYF
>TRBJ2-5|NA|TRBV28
CASSPQHGFRAETQYF
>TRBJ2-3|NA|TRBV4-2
CASSQATPSADTQYF
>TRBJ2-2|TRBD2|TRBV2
CASRGRRGTGELFF
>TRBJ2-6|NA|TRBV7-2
CASSNRASGANVLTF
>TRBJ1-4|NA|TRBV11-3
CASSAGPLNEKLFF
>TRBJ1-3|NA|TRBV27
CASSLRQPRSGNTIYF
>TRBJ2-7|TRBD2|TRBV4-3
CASSLRGGTNEQYF
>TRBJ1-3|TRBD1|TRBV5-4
CASSAGGTGAGNTIYF
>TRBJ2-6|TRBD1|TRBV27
CASSSFGTGGTGANVLTF
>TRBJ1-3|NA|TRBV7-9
CASSLVGRMHSGNTIYF
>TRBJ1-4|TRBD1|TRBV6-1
CASSDTGGREKLFF
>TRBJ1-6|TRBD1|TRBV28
CASSLVGDRGLNNSPLHF
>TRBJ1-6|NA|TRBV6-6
CASSLTGNDSPLHF
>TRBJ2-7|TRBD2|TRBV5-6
CASSLPGTTYEQYF
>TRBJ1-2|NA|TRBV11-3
CASSLVCRVSGYTF
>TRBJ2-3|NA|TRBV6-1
CASSELGLARADTQYF
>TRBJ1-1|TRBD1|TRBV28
CASSSNRGRGTEAFF
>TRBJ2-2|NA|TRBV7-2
CASRAPVNTGELFF
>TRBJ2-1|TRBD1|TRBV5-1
CASSSGTGSYNEQFF
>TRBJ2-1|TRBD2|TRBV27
CASPSRVLAGVVVQFF
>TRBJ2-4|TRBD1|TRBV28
CASSDPRQGAVKNIQYF
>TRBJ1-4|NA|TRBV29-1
CSAWAKQGEKLFF
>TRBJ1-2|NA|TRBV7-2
CASSLGGRFYGYTF
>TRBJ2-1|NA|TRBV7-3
CASSLAGASYNEQFF
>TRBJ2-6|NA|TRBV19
CASSPTKQGSGANVLTF
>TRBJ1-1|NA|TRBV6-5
CASRPLRGHEAFF
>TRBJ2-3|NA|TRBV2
CASSVDRGTDTQYF
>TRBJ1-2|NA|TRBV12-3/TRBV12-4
CASSRGGGYTF
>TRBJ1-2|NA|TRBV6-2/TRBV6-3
CASSKQEGYGYTF
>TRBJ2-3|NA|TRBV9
CASSVWDSADTQYF
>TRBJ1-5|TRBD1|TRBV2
CASNQDRVDQPQHF
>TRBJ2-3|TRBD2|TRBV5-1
CASRYDYAGGLMGPDTQYF
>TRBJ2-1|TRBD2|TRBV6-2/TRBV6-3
CASSPGLASNEQFF
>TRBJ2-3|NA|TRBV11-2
CASRHPGGALRSTDTQYF
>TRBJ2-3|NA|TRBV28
CAAGGAPTYTDTQYF
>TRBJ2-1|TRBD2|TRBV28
CASSFSRGGYNEQFF
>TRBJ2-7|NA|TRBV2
CASKLNSYEQYF
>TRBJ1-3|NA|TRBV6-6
CASSYWVGDTIYF
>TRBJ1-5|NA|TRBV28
CASRVRDQPQHF